This is a list of T cell receptor beta chains from one sample in a study of T cell responses to AZD1222 COVID-19 vaccine. The table came from immunoSEQ multiplex PCR; TCRdb's copy has only in-frame clones and leaves some out. The table shows 96,000 or so clones, with nearly 90% occurring only once. The sequenced sample was peripheral blood, obtained on day 0 of AZD1222 vaccination. These receptors all come from an adult in good health. Each CDR3 is given with its conserved first and last residue. The D gene is left open where the match is weak. The size of a clone is reported for some rows only, either as once, few or many, or as a class for expanded clones.

v_call: TRBV7-2
d_call: .
cdr3_length: 14
j_call: TRBJ1-2
clone_size: .
cdr3_nt: TGTGCCAGCAGTCCCGGACAGCCACTCTATGGCTACACCTTC
cdr3_aa: CASSPGQPLYGYTF

v_call: TRBV6-5
d_call: .
cdr3_length: 14
j_call: TRBJ1-2
clone_size: .
cdr3_nt: TGTGCCAGCAGGCCTTACCTGGGCAACTATGGCTACACCTTC
cdr3_aa: CASRPYLGNYGYTF

v_call: TRBV6-6
d_call: .
cdr3_length: 15
j_call: TRBJ2-7
clone_size: .
cdr3_nt: TGTGCCAGCAGTTATGGGGGGCAGGGGACCTACGAGCAGTACTTC
cdr3_aa: CASSYGGQGTYEQYF

v_call: TRBV2
d_call: TRBD1
cdr3_length: 14
j_call: TRBJ1-5
clone_size: once
cdr3_nt: TGTGCCAGCACTAGGGACAGGGCTGATCAGCCCCAGCATTTT
cdr3_aa: CASTRDRADQPQHF

v_call: TRBV6-1
d_call: .
cdr3_length: 19
j_call: TRBJ2-2
clone_size: .
cdr3_nt: TGTGCCAGCAGTGAAGGGGGTGGATGGGACGTAACCTTTACCGGGGAGCTGTTTTTT
cdr3_aa: CASSEGGGWDVTFTGELFF

v_call: TRBV5-1
d_call: TRBD1
cdr3_length: 15
j_call: TRBJ1-1
clone_size: .
cdr3_nt: TGCGCCAGCAGCTTGGGTACAGGGGGCAGCACTGAAGCTTTCTTT
cdr3_aa: CASSLGTGGSTEAFF

v_call: TRBV5-1
d_call: TRBD1
cdr3_length: 13
j_call: TRBJ1-2
clone_size: .
cdr3_nt: TGCGCCAGCAGCCTGGGGACAGAATATGGCTACACCTTC
cdr3_aa: CASSLGTEYGYTF

v_call: TRBV30
d_call: .
cdr3_length: 13
j_call: TRBJ1-2
clone_size: .
cdr3_nt: TGTGCCTGGAGCCCCCCCGGGCAGGGCGGCTACACCTTC
cdr3_aa: CAWSPPGQGGYTF

v_call: TRBV7-2
d_call: .
cdr3_length: 14
j_call: TRBJ1-2
clone_size: .
cdr3_nt: TGTGCCAGCAGCTTAGCGATCCTATACTATGGCTACACCTTC
cdr3_aa: CASSLAILYYGYTF

v_call: TRBV5-4
d_call: .
cdr3_length: 16
j_call: TRBJ2-2
clone_size: .
cdr3_nt: TGTGCCAGCAGCGTACCCGATCTAACAAACACCGGGGAGCTGTTTTTT
cdr3_aa: CASSVPDLTNTGELFF

v_call: TRBV18
d_call: .
cdr3_length: 18
j_call: TRBJ1-6
clone_size: .
cdr3_nt: TGTGCCAGCTCACCACGGGCCGGGGTCCCCCGTAACGGTTCACCCCTCCACTTT
cdr3_aa: CASSPRAGVPRNGSPLHF

v_call: TRBV30
d_call: TRBD1
cdr3_length: 14
j_call: TRBJ1-2
clone_size: once
cdr3_nt: TGTGCCTGGAGTGTGGGGACAGGGGGTAAGGGCTACACCTTC
cdr3_aa: CAWSVGTGGKGYTF

v_call: TRBV3-1/TRBV3-2
d_call: .
cdr3_length: 16
j_call: TRBJ2-6
clone_size: .
cdr3_nt: TGTGCCAGCAGCCAACCGACCCTCTCTGGGGCCAACGTCCTGACTTTC
cdr3_aa: CASSQPTLSGANVLTF

v_call: TRBV2
d_call: TRBD1
cdr3_length: 15
j_call: TRBJ2-7
clone_size: few
cdr3_nt: TGTGCCAGCAGCCAACAACGGACAGGGATGTACGAGCAGTACTTC
cdr3_aa: CASSQQRTGMYEQYF

v_call: TRBV4-3
d_call: .
cdr3_length: 15
j_call: TRBJ2-3
clone_size: .
cdr3_nt: TGCGCCAGCAGCCAAGAAGGGGCAATTACAGATACGCAGTATTTT
cdr3_aa: CASSQEGAITDTQYF

v_call: TRBV7-9
d_call: .
cdr3_length: 14
j_call: TRBJ1-4
clone_size: .
cdr3_nt: TGTGCCAGCAGCTTAAGTATCCGTGGGGGAGGACTGTTTTTT
cdr3_aa: CASSLSIRGGGLFF

v_call: TRBV11-3
d_call: TRBD1
cdr3_length: 14
j_call: TRBJ2-1
clone_size: .
cdr3_nt: TGTGCCAGCAGCTTAGTCCCTGACAGGGATGAGCAGTTCTTC
cdr3_aa: CASSLVPDRDEQFF

v_call: TRBV28
d_call: .
cdr3_length: 13
j_call: TRBJ2-1
clone_size: .
cdr3_nt: TGTGCCAGTGAACTGTCCCTACAGAATGAGCAGTTCTTC
cdr3_aa: CASELSLQNEQFF

v_call: TRBV28
d_call: TRBD1
cdr3_length: 19
j_call: TRBJ1-3
clone_size: .
cdr3_nt: TGTGCCAGCAGAGGCGGGACAGGGGTAATCAAACAGGCTGGAAACACCATATATTTT
cdr3_aa: CASRGGTGVIKQAGNTIYF

v_call: TRBV4-2
d_call: TRBD2
cdr3_length: 14
j_call: TRBJ2-2
clone_size: few
cdr3_nt: TGTGCCAGCAGCCCGGGGGGGAACACCGGGGAGCTGTTTTTT
cdr3_aa: CASSPGGNTGELFF

v_call: TRBV29-1
d_call: .
cdr3_length: 14
j_call: TRBJ2-7
clone_size: few
cdr3_nt: TGCAGCGCCAAAGGGACGTCGAGCTCCTACGAGCAGTACTTC
cdr3_aa: CSAKGTSSSYEQYF

v_call: TRBV11-2
d_call: .
cdr3_length: 12
j_call: TRBJ2-2
clone_size: .
cdr3_nt: TGTGCCAGCAGCTTATCGGTCAGGGAGCTGTTTTTT
cdr3_aa: CASSLSVRELFF

v_call: TRBV4-1
d_call: .
cdr3_length: 14
j_call: TRBJ1-1
clone_size: .
cdr3_nt: TGCGCCAGCAGTAGGAACAGGGTGAACACTGAAGCTTTCTTT
cdr3_aa: CASSRNRVNTEAFF

v_call: TRBV4-3
d_call: .
cdr3_length: 16
j_call: TRBJ2-2
clone_size: .
cdr3_nt: TGCGCCAGCAGCCTGCGATCGCCTCCCCAAGCCGGGGAGCTGTTTTTT
cdr3_aa: CASSLRSPPQAGELFF

v_call: TRBV7-6
d_call: TRBD2
cdr3_length: 18
j_call: TRBJ2-2
clone_size: .
cdr3_nt: TGTGCCAGCAGCTTATGGGTCCTAGCGGGGGAGAACACCGGGGAGCTGTTTTTT
cdr3_aa: CASSLWVLAGENTGELFF

v_call: TRBV5-6
d_call: .
cdr3_length: 14
j_call: TRBJ2-5
clone_size: .
cdr3_nt: TGTGCCAGCAGCGCCGGGACTTACCAAGAGACCCAGTACTTC
cdr3_aa: CASSAGTYQETQYF

v_call: TRBV12-3/TRBV12-4
d_call: .
cdr3_length: 12
j_call: TRBJ2-7
clone_size: .
cdr3_nt: TGTGCCAGCAGTCTACAGGGCTACGAGCAGTACTTC
cdr3_aa: CASSLQGYEQYF

v_call: TRBV4-3
d_call: .
cdr3_length: 13
j_call: TRBJ1-1
clone_size: .
cdr3_nt: TGCGCCAGCAGCCAGACAGGGAACACTGAAGCTTTCTTT
cdr3_aa: CASSQTGNTEAFF

v_call: TRBV4-1
d_call: .
cdr3_length: 18
j_call: TRBJ1-2
clone_size: .
cdr3_nt: TGCGCCAGCAGCCAACAAGCCTATCGGACGGCACCTAACTATGGCTACACCTTC
cdr3_aa: CASSQQAYRTAPNYGYTF

v_call: TRBV7-2
d_call: TRBD1
cdr3_length: 14
j_call: TRBJ2-7
clone_size: once
cdr3_nt: TGTGCCAGCAGCTTAGTAGGGGGCGAGGGCGAGCAGTACTTC
cdr3_aa: CASSLVGGEGEQYF

v_call: TRBV5-4
d_call: TRBD1
cdr3_length: 14
j_call: TRBJ1-2
clone_size: .
cdr3_nt: TGTGCCAGCAGCTTGAATTGGGACAGCTGGGGCTACACCTTC
cdr3_aa: CASSLNWDSWGYTF

v_call: TRBV9
d_call: .
cdr3_length: 12
j_call: TRBJ1-1
clone_size: .
cdr3_nt: TGTGCCAGCGGGGGCCGGAACACTGAAGCTTTCTTT
cdr3_aa: CASGGRNTEAFF

v_call: TRBV7-2
d_call: TRBD1
cdr3_length: 14
j_call: TRBJ2-7
clone_size: .
cdr3_nt: TGTGCCAGCAGACCCGGGACAGACTCCTACGAGCAGTACTTC
cdr3_aa: CASRPGTDSYEQYF

v_call: TRBV19
d_call: .
cdr3_length: 14
j_call: TRBJ2-5
clone_size: .
cdr3_nt: TGTGCCAGTGCTGGCCGGGGAGAAACTGAGACCCAGTACTTC
cdr3_aa: CASAGRGETETQYF

v_call: TRBV5-5
d_call: .
cdr3_length: 15
j_call: TRBJ2-7
clone_size: .
cdr3_nt: TGTGCCAGCAGCTTTAGTAGCTCTGGGTCCTACGAGCAGTACTTC
cdr3_aa: CASSFSSSGSYEQYF

v_call: TRBV28
d_call: .
cdr3_length: 15
j_call: TRBJ1-2
clone_size: once
cdr3_nt: TGTGCCAGCTCGATTGGGGGCAGGGCTATCTATGGCTACACCTTC
cdr3_aa: CASSIGGRAIYGYTF

v_call: TRBV19
d_call: TRBD1
cdr3_length: 15
j_call: TRBJ1-5
clone_size: .
cdr3_nt: TGTGCCAGTAGTATCGAGGGACAGGGGCAGCAGCCCCAGCATTTT
cdr3_aa: CASSIEGQGQQPQHF